The present TCR beta chain was sequenced within a study of blood T cell repertoires in COVID-19. Study overall: The analysed material was cDNA or gDNA that came from T cells, B-cell-depleted T cells, or PBMCs.

This CDR3 is 16 amino acids long. Germline values: CDR1 MNHNY, CDR2 SVGAGI (reference sequence). The V end was cut by 1 base, the J end by 3 bases, with 12 bases between. Data came from immunoSEQ multiplex PCR; TCRdb stores just in-frame clones and leaves some out. The table shows a few hundred thousand clones, with 88% occurring only once. The chain is built from TRBV6-6 and TRBJ1-4; TRBD1 is a possible D gene (6 bases). The clonotype originates from a woman in her twenties or thirties who had recovered from COVID-19. Specimen: peripheral blood. The CDR3 sequence: CASSYFPGHSNEKLFF. The CDR3 bases are TGTGCCAGCAGTTACTTTCCGGGACATTCTAATGAAAAACTGTTTTTT.